Below, one TCR beta chain is given with its context. Its antigen is as yet unknown. The data belong to a study of vaccination and CD4 T cells after COVID-19. For the study at large: Convalescent patients gave post-COVID blood a median approximately 94 days post-diagnosis, range 35 to 161.

With the Oncomine TCR Beta short-read assay, DNA from cultured CD4+ T cells was sequenced. TCRdb processed the PCR reads anew with MiXCR; each CDR3 protein has one entry. The sample records over 6,500 distinct CDR3 sequences, 60% to 75% being singletons. Sample treatment: 10-day PBMC culture with coronavirus spike peptide pools or control peptides (ViraFEST assay). The CDR3 sequence is 12 residues long. The germline V gene has CDR1 MGHDK and CDR2 SYGVNS. The germline V and J ends were trimmed by 2 bases and 10 bases, with 12 bases remaining between them. The gene calls are TRBV25-1 and TRBJ2-7; TRBD2 might be the D (5 bases). Sequenced sample: CD4+ T cells from blood, cultured in vitro. This sequence originates from a human donor who had recovered from COVID-19. CDR3 sequence reads: CASSERPGYQYF. In DNA form, the CDR3 reads TGTGCCAGCAGTGAAAGGCCGGGGTACCAGTACTTC.